Sequencing of this TCR beta chain was carried out in a study of beta chain features in type 1 diabetes. Overall study findings and caveats: The influence of HLA type on TCRB rearrangement stayed undetermined. cDNA-based reads could over-represent cells with high TCR expression. The study found moderately but significantly shorter TCRB CDR3s in all four CD4+ subsets of Type 1 diabetes patients.

Expressed TCRB transcripts were sequenced because the entire RNA isolate underwent reverse transcription. TCRdb's table, derived via immunoSEQ multiplex PCR, lists solely in-frame clones and lacks some. The sample yields about 130,000 clones, around a tenth seen once. Sorting that relied on CD45RO/CCR7/CD25/CD127/CD95/CD27 yielded CD4+ naive, central memory, regulatory and stem cell-like memory cells. This clone was found many times. Antigen: not known. The source is a young man in good health. Sequences were obtained from central memory CD4+ T cells from blood.

The CDR3 DNA is TGTGCCAGCAGTAGACAGGGTGAGATGGCTTTCTTT. This sequence encodes CASSRQGEMAFF. This chain joins TRBV7-9 and TRBJ1-1; 7 nucleotides agree with TRBD1. From germline, CDR1 is SEHNR and CDR2 FQNEAQ (reference sequence). The trim removed 6 bases at V and 11 bases at J, leaving 9 bases unmatched. The CDR3 runs 12 residues.